The clone carrying this T cell receptor beta chain was picked up many times. Its antigen remains unknown. Time point here: pre-sensitization, week 0. Treatment indicated: therapeutic diphenylcyclopropenone sensitization with weekly scalp DPC. Staff drew blood before applying each patch test. This sample was included in a study of human T cells and chemical hapten exposure. Across the study: The sensitizer, 2% DPC, was used on 2 cm by 2 cm of upper inner arm skin. Study-wide results and caveats: There was no change with DPC sensitization in TCRs above 1 in 1000 frequency.

The CDR3 extends over 11 amino acids. The germline V gene has CDR1 SGHNT and CDR2 YYREEE (reference sequence). V dropped 2 bases and J dropped 2 bases, with 0 bases sitting between them. Within the library, unique molecular identifiers were attached to each individual cDNA molecule. TCRdb fed the RACE reads into MiXCR, producing one record per CDR3 protein. The repertoire holds tens of thousands of distinct CDR3 sequences, with 6.5% to 8.5% as singletons. The source is a woman aged 25 to 39 with alopecia areata. Some clones in this sample may be carry-over from other donors' samples. The chain uses TRBV5-4 and TRBJ2-3, with D unclear. The source material was whole blood, sampled in connection with sensitization to the hapten diphenylcyclopropenone (DPC). The CDR3 loop is CASSFTDTQYF. CDR3 coding DNA: TGTGCCAGCAGCTTCACAGATACGCAGTATTTT.